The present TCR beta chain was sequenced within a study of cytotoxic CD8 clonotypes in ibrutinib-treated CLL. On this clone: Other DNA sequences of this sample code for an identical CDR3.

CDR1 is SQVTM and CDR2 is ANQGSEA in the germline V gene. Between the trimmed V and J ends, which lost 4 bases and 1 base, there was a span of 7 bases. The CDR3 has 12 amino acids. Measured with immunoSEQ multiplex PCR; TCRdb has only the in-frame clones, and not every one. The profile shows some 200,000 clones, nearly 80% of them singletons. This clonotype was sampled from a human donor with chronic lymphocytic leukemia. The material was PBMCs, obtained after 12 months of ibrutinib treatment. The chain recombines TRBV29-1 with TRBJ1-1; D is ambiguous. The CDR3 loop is CSVVRGNTEAFF. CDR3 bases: TGCAGCGTTGTTCGGGGGAACACTGAAGCTTTCTTT.